The 17 T cell receptor beta chains presented below share a single source sample, sequenced in a study of T cells in localized non-small cell lung cancer. Generated by immunoSEQ multiplex PCR, the TCRdb table keeps only in-frame clones and is missing some. Here the sample spans about 16,000 clones, approximately 91% being singletons. The source material was peripheral blood, sampled before any cancer treatment. All receptors come from a female donor aged 60 or older with stage III squamous cell lung carcinoma.

V gene TRBV20-1 combines with J gene TRBJ1-2; D is uncertain. The CDR3 loop spans 11 amino acids. Looked up from germline, CDR1 is DFQATT and CDR2 is SNEGSKA (reference sequence). Trimming removed 1 base from V and 4 bases from J, with 4 bases in between. In DNA, the CDR3 is TGCAGTGCTAGAGGGGCCTATGGCTACACCTTC. Protein: CSARGAYGYTF.

The chain carries TRBV5-4 and TRBJ2-1; D uncertain. The CDR3 runs 13 residues. Germline CDR1 is SGHNT and CDR2 is YYREEE (reference sequence). With 2 bases removed from V and 5 bases from J, the gap between germline ends came to 8 bases. CDR3 sequence: CASSLFFDNEQFF. In DNA form, the CDR3 reads TGTGCCAGCAGCTTATTTTTCGACAATGAGCAGTTCTTC.

The V and J genes are TRBV19 and TRBJ2-3; 12 bases fit TRBD2. The trim removed 4 bases at V and 5 bases at J, leaving 7 bases unmatched. Per germline, CDR1 LNHDA and CDR2 SQIVND (reference sequence). There are 16 residues in the CDR3. The CDR3 bases are TGTGCCAGTAGTAGTCTAGCGGGGGGGCGTGGAGATACGCAGTATTTT. Translated: CASSSLAGGRGDTQYF.

V usage is TRBV25-1 and J usage is TRBJ2-3; D unclear. The V end lost 3 bases, the J end lost 1 base, and 8 bases lay between the germline ends. Germline CDR1 is MGHDK and CDR2 is SYGVNS. This CDR3 spans 14 amino acids. CDR3 amino acids: CASSDRYGTDTQYF. The CDR3 DNA reads as TGTGCCAGCAGTGATAGGTACGGCACAGATACGCAGTATTTT.

The chain joins TRBV7-2 to TRBJ2-5; 8 bases fit TRBD2. The length of the CDR3 is 14 residues. From germline, CDR1 is SGHTA and CDR2 FQGNSA. J was trimmed by 2 bases and V by 5 bases; bases with no gene match: 4. The CDR3 sequence: CASSRTSPQETQYF. The CDR3 DNA reads TGTGCCAGCAGCCGGACTAGCCCTCAAGAGACCCAGTACTTC.

V gene TRBV7-9 combines with J gene TRBJ1-4, with a weak D call TRBD1 (5 bases). With 3 bases removed from V and 2 bases from J, the gap between germline ends came to 7 bases. The CDR3 totals 14 residues. Germline V CDR1 and CDR2: SEHNR, FQNEAQ (reference sequence). The CDR3 DNA sequence: TGTGCCAGCAGCTTGTGGGGGACTAATGAAAAACTGTTTTTT. Its translation is CASSLWGTNEKLFF.

The V call is TRBV7-9, the J call TRBJ2-5; TRBD1 agrees at 7 bases. The CDR3 sequence is 15 residues long. Losses at the gene ends were 5 bases for V and 5 bases for J; bases not matched to a gene: 11. The germline V gene encodes CDR1 SEHNR and CDR2 FQNEAQ (reference sequence). The CDR3 here is CASSPRGGEKETQYF. The DNA of the CDR3 is TGTGCCAGCAGCCCGCGAGGGGGCGAGAAGGAGACCCAGTACTTC.

The chain uses TRBV18 and TRBJ1-1; tentative D call: TRBD1 (6 bases). The CDR3 is 17 amino acids. Germline V gene data show CDR1 as KGHSH and CDR2 as LQKENI. The V and J ends lost 1 base and 2 bases respectively, with 17 bases between them. Here the CDR3 reads CASSPLDSTYSNTEAFF. CDR3 bases: TGTGCCAGCTCACCACTGGACAGTACCTACAGTAACACTGAAGCTTTCTTT. Based on the CDR3 plus reference TRBV18 and TRBJ1-1, the full variable domain is NAGVMQNPRHLVRRRGQEARLRCSPMKGHSHVYWYRQLPEEGLKFMVYLQKENIIDESGMPKERFSAEFPKEGPSILRIQQVVRGDSAAYFCASSPLDSTYSNTEAFFGQGTRLTVV.

This chain connects TRBV6-1 to TRBJ1-2, with D uncertain. Germline V gene data show CDR1 as MNHNS and CDR2 as SASEGT. Trimming took off 0 bases at V and 4 bases at J, with 9 bases between the two ends. This CDR3 region has 14 residues. CDR3 nucleotides: TGTGCCAGCAGTGAAGCTTTGGCCAGCTATGGCTACACCTTC. As protein: CASSEALASYGYTF.

V gene TRBV18 combines with J gene TRBJ1-6; 12 nucleotides line up with TRBD1. J was trimmed by 11 bases and V by 0 bases; bases with no gene match: 8. Looked up from germline, CDR1 is KGHSH and CDR2 is LQKENI. The CDR3 has 17 residues. CDR3 region: CASSPPPGQGAKAPLHF. In nucleotides, the CDR3 is TGTGCCAGCTCACCACCCCCGGGACAGGGGGCGAAAGCACCCCTCCACTTT.

The V call is TRBV28, the J call TRBJ2-7; 7 positions agree with TRBD2. Germline trimming cut 9 bases from V and 8 bases from J; bases unmatched to any gene: 10. The CDR3 is 12 amino acids. In germline, CDR1 is MDHEN, CDR2 SYDVKM. The CDR3 loop is CASWASGPQQYF. CDR3 coding DNA: TGTGCCAGTTGGGCTAGCGGTCCTCAGCAGTACTTC.

The chain combines TRBV6-1 with TRBJ2-7; no clear D. This CDR3 region has 10 residues. The germline CDR1 and CDR2 sequences are MNHNS and SASEGT. The V and J ends lost 6 bases and 7 bases respectively, with 7 bases between them. DNA of the CDR3: TGTGCCAGCAGCTTCAGGGAGCAGTACTTC. This translates into CASSFREQYF.

The chain combines TRBV5-8 with TRBJ1-4; the match to TRBD1 covers 8 bases. V dropped 0 bases and J dropped 0; count of bases not matched to a gene: 4. Germline V gene data show CDR1 as SGHTS and CDR2 as YDEGEE. CDR3 length: 17 residues. The CDR3 DNA reads TGTGCCAGCAGCTTGGGCGAACAGGGGGCAACTAATGAAAAACTGTTTTTT. Translating gives CASSLGEQGATNEKLFF.

This chain links TRBV6-4 with TRBJ2-1, with 10 bases matching TRBD2. V lost 6 bases and J lost 3; bases outside the gene matches: 5. This CDR3 has 15 residues. Germline lookup yields CDR1 MRHNA and CDR2 SNTAGT. CDR3 sequence reads: CASSLAGEGYNEQFF. Written as DNA, the CDR3 is TGTGCCAGCAGCCTAGCGGGAGAAGGCTACAATGAGCAGTTCTTC.

This chain uses TRBV19 with TRBJ1-1, with TRBD1 identical over 7 bases. This CDR3 spans 14 amino acids. The germline gives CDR1 LNHDA, CDR2 SQIVND (reference sequence). V lost 4 bases, J lost 1 base, and 3 bases stayed unmatched. CDR3 residues: CASSTRQGNTEAFF. Written as DNA, the CDR3 is TGTGCCAGTAGTACCCGACAGGGGAACACTGAAGCTTTCTTT.

V is TRBV6-4 and J is TRBJ2-1; tentative D call: TRBD1 (6 bases). V was pared by 3 bases and J by 0 bases, with 9 bases between. This CDR3 region has 15 residues. Looked up from germline, CDR1 is MRHNA and CDR2 is SNTAGT. In DNA form, the CDR3 reads TGTGCCAGCAGTGAGGGGGCGGGCTCCTACAATGAGCAGTTCTTC. It translates to CASSEGAGSYNEQFF.

The CDR3 nucleotides are TGTGCCAGCAGCTTGGCTACAGGGGGGAACACTGAAGCTTTCTTT. Translation gives CASSLATGGNTEAFF. This sequence joins TRBV5-4 and TRBJ1-1, with 8 bases matching TRBD1. The J segment lost 1 base and the V segment lost 0 bases, leaving 2 bases of the junction unmatched. CDR1 is SGHNT, CDR2 YYREEE, per germline (reference sequence). CDR3 length: 15 amino acids.